The clone carrying this T cell receptor beta chain was picked up a small number of times. Its specificity is not known. This sample was included in a study of early T cells in non-severe SARS-CoV-2 infection. Findings and limits, study-wide: Database matching using VDJdb favored anti-spike CD8 responses, with private and CD4 specificities left missing.

TCRdb called the 5' RACE reads again in MiXCR, with one record for every CDR3 protein. In the table there are about 46,000 distinct CDR3 sequences, approximately 5.1% of which are singletons. This specimen was whole blood, taken at baseline. The source is an adult who was a healthcare worker with PCR-confirmed SARS-CoV-2 infection or an uninfected control (not recorded which).

The CDR3 here is CASSYSAGGDTQYF. The CDR3 DNA reads as TGTGCCAGCAGTTACTCAGCGGGAGGAGATACGCAGTATTTT. The genes are TRBV6-5 and TRBJ2-3, with 9 bases lining up with TRBD2. Germline CDR1 is MNHEY and CDR2 is SVGAGI. The CDR3 length is 14 residues. Losses at the gene ends were 0 bases for V and 5 bases for J; bases not matched to a gene: 0.